Detailed here is one T cell receptor beta chain. What it recognizes is unknown. The data derive from a study of T cell responses to AZD1222 COVID-19 vaccine. Overall study findings and caveats: Baseline testing showed seropositivity in only a handful of AZD1222 recipients. Sampled repertoires all dated from after the peak T cell response. Once two AZD1222 doses were given, Spike-specific TCR breadth and depth went up. Most donors were white British and more were female, and clonal diversity was possibly underestimated.

The assay was immunoSEQ multiplex PCR, and TCRdb's table has in-frame clones only and misses some. The sample lists 120,000 or so clones, over 75% occurring once. The sequences come from peripheral blood, collected 28 days after the second dose of the MenACWY control vaccine. This clonotype was obtained from an adult who received the MenACWY meningococcal vaccine as a control.

The CDR3 region is CASSVSSGSSYEQYF. CDR3 nucleotide sequence: TGTGCCAGCAGCGTATCTAGCGGGAGCTCCTACGAGCAGTACTTC. The chain uses TRBV7-3 and TRBJ2-7, with 10 bases matching TRBD2. From germline, CDR1 is SGHTA and CDR2 FQGTGA. The CDR3 runs to 15 residues. V dropped 5 bases and J dropped 0; count of bases not matched to a gene: 4.